The rows below give T cell receptor beta chains drawn from one sample of a study of tumor-infiltrating T cells and Merkel cell polyomavirus. Method: immunoSEQ multiplex PCR; TCRdb's copy keeps in-frame clones and lacks some. The sample carries about 25,000 clones, roughly 85% recorded once. Sequenced material: lymph node tissue. Receptors originate from a man in his forties or fifties with Merkel cell carcinoma. Both conserved end residues are part of each CDR3. A D gene is named only where the DNA matches it firmly. Some rows have no size entry. The others give once, few or many, or a class for an expanded clone.

.,TRBV28,TRBJ1-6,TRBD1,TGTGCCAGCAGTTTATGGGGGGGCGGGGCAGCCGGGACAGATGGTTCACCCCTCCACTTT,CASSLWGGGAAGTDGSPLHF
.,TRBV5-1,TRBJ1-5,.,TGCGCCAGCAGTTCCGGGACATACCCCAATCAGCCCCAGCATTTT,CASSSGTYPNQPQHF
.,TRBV5-6,TRBJ2-7,TRBD2,TGTGCCAGCAGCTCTGGGGGGGACGAGCAGTACTTC,CASSSGGDEQYF
.,TRBV12-5,TRBJ2-1,TRBD1,TGTGCTAGTGGAGGGCAAACAGGGGGCCCGATTAATGAGCAGTTCTTC,CASGGQTGGPINEQFF
once,TRBV9,TRBJ1-4,TRBD1,TGTGCCAGCAGCGTAGGGGACAGGAGTGAAAAACTGTTTTTT,CASSVGDRSEKLFF
.,TRBV7-8,TRBJ2-7,.,TGTGCCAGCAGCTCAACTTTCTACGAGCAGTACTTC,CASSSTFYEQYF
.,TRBV9,TRBJ2-3,.,TGTGCCAGCAGCGCAACAGGGAACACAGATACGCAGTATTTT,CASSATGNTDTQYF
.,TRBV4-1,TRBJ2-1,.,TGCGCCAGCAGCCAAGATGTCTCTTACAATGAGCAGTTCTTC,CASSQDVSYNEQFF
.,TRBV4-1,TRBJ2-1,TRBD2,TGCGCCAGCAGCCGGGGAGGACTAGCGGGAACCTACAATGAGCAGTTCTTC,CASSRGGLAGTYNEQFF
.,TRBV5-1,TRBJ1-4,.,TGCGCCAGCAGCTTACAGGGACGGGATAATGAAAAACTGTTTTTT,CASSLQGRDNEKLFF
.,TRBV30,TRBJ2-1,.,TGTGCCTGGAGTAAAACGGGAGCCCATGAGCAGTTCTTC,CAWSKTGAHEQFF
once,TRBV7-9,TRBJ1-5,.,TGTGCCAGCAGCCGGGGGGGTCAGCCCCAGCATTTT,CASSRGGQPQHF
.,TRBV19,TRBJ1-2,.,TGTGCCAGTAGTATAGGACCGACAACTAACTATGGCTACACCTTC,CASSIGPTTNYGYTF
.,TRBV6-5,TRBJ2-7,TRBD2,TGTGCCAGCATAGCGGGCACCTCCTACGAGCAGTACTTC,CASIAGTSYEQYF
.,TRBV9,TRBJ1-1,.,TGTGCCAGCAGCGTAGGCATAGACCGGGAGGCTGAAGCTTTCTTT,CASSVGIDREAEAFF
.,TRBV7-3,TRBJ2-3,TRBD2,TGTGCCAGCAGCTTCGGGGGGGGAGATACGCAGTATTTT,CASSFGGGDTQYF
.,TRBV28,TRBJ2-7,.,TGTGCCAGCAGTTCCCCCATTAGGGGCACCTCCTACGAGCAGTACTTC,CASSSPIRGTSYEQYF
.,TRBV4-1,TRBJ2-1,.,TGCGCCAGCAGCCAAGATATGGGGACTCGATCTCGGAATGAGCAGTTCTTC,CASSQDMGTRSRNEQFF
.,TRBV19,TRBJ1-6,TRBD1,TGTGCCAGTAGTACACAGGGGAGCTCCTATAATTCACCCCTCCACTTT,CASSTQGSSYNSPLHF
.,TRBV28,TRBJ1-1,TRBD1,TGTGCCAGCATCTCACGGGACAGGGTGTCGGGCACTGAAGCTTTCTTT,CASISRDRVSGTEAFF
once,TRBV11-2,TRBJ1-5,TRBD1,TGTGCCAGCAGCTTAGATAGGGGGCGCGGACAGCCCCAGCATTTT,CASSLDRGRGQPQHF
.,TRBV30,TRBJ1-1,.,TGTGCCTGGAGCCTCGGAGTAAACACTGAAGCTTTCTTT,CAWSLGVNTEAFF
.,TRBV27,TRBJ2-3,TRBD2,TGTGCCAGCAGTTTCACTAGCGGGGGGGCGGATACGCAGTATTTT,CASSFTSGGADTQYF
.,TRBV9,TRBJ2-5,.,TGTGCCAGCACCCGTGGGGGATTCGGAGGGCAAGAGACCCAGTACTTC,CASTRGGFGGQETQYF
.,TRBV27,TRBJ2-5,TRBD2,TGTGCCAGCAGTTCCACAGCGGGAGTAGGGACCCAGTACTTC,CASSSTAGVGTQYF